This is a list of T cell receptor beta chains from one sample in a study of OX40 agonist ivuxolimab in advanced cancers. Generated by immunoSEQ multiplex PCR, the TCRdb table keeps only in-frame clones and is missing some. The sample consists of under 90,000 clones, about 90% of them appearing once. This sample comprised CD4+ or CD8+ T cells sorted from blood, obtained in a trial of the OX40 agonist ivuxolimab. Source of these receptors: an adult with an advanced solid tumor such as melanoma, head and neck, liver or kidney cancer. Both conserved end residues are part of each CDR3.

v_call cdr3_aa
TRBV12-2 CASRLPPQLTYEQYF
TRBV9 CASSRQGFLDNSPLHF
TRBV9 CASSVASSYNEQFF
TRBV10-3 CAIMAESYEQYF
TRBV19 CASSILGLVTNEQFF
TRBV30 CAWSVGYRDTGELFF
TRBV15 CATSLTAGVTEAFF
TRBV25-1 CASSDLKGVHHEQYF
TRBV5-4 CASSLAVSYEQYF
TRBV15 CATSRAQGRVLYEQYF
TRBV2 CASSEGENTGELFF
TRBV11-3 CASSLDWPGQGANNEQFF
TRBV20-1 CSAFLGLSQYF
TRBV6-5 CASSYSVRGETQYF
TRBV5-1 CASSQGQGENTIYF
TRBV6-4 CASRGPPTKTAAEAFF
TRBV5-1 CASSLSDVSGANVLTF
TRBV15 CATSPDRQGVNNEQFF
TRBV2 CASSEPASSGNTIYF
TRBV19 CASSMSSGAWLVNTGELFF
TRBV5-1 CASSLQGKPYEQYF
TRBV15 CATSPPGQRNEKLFF
TRBV6-1 CASRWGTDTQYF
TRBV7-9 CASSPGEQFF
TRBV11-3 CASSLGPTSGRTTGELFF
TRBV14 CASSQMVSGRAVAYEQYF
TRBV7-9 CASSAQVNTEAFF
TRBV19 CASTIGGPGSAFF
TRBV5-1 CASSLANAGNNSPLHF
TRBV28 CAGQSGATNEKLFF
TRBV10-1 CASSELDRGGTQYF
TRBV29-1 CSAGDGNLNGYTF
TRBV9 CASSVGRDRGLEQYF
TRBV15 CATSRDLRGQFF
TRBV15 CATSRGGGTRGYGYTF
TRBV29-1 CSVDLTEGAFF
TRBV2 CASTPSAGGAFF
TRBV29-1 CSVEVQSLYEQYF
TRBV7-9 CASSSPRTGTGTEAFF
TRBV5-5 CASSSGLAVSYNEQFF
TRBV6-4 CASSSGPGTGFNEQFF
TRBV7-2 CASSLGLAFSYEQYF
TRBV30 CAWSVAGSETQYF
TRBV7-9 CASSVPDRAQETQYF
TRBV19 CASSSSDSAETQYF
TRBV18 CASSQGQGYTEAFF
TRBV28 CASTKTSIQGPSYEQYF
TRBV4-2 CATKGDPSGGYTF
TRBV5-8 CASSLAGPASEQYF
TRBV2 CASRTGPEQYF
TRBV7-9 CASSPFAVAGVGHGYTF
TRBV6-1 CASSEWDRASQPQHF